The rows below give T cell receptor beta chains drawn from one sample of a study of CD8 T cells in ankylosing spondylitis. A single record per CDR3 protein comes from TCRdb applying MiXCR to the 5' RACE reads. Of some 800,000 distinct CDR3 sequences listed, approximately 12% are singletons. Sequencing used blood, either unsorted or a sorted T cell fraction (not recorded which). These receptors came from a male donor with ankylosing spondylitis. CDR3s include the opening cysteine and the closing phenylalanine or tryptophan. A D gene is named only where the DNA matches it firmly. The listing skips clone size in some rows; elsewhere it reads once, few, many or a size class.

cdr3_nt cdr3_aa j_call v_call clone_size d_call
TGTGCCAGCAGCCAAGGACCCGAGGAGTACTTC CASSQGPEEYF TRBJ2-7 TRBV11-1 - -
TGCGCCAGCAGCTTGGGAAGGGCTAGCGGAGGCACAGATACGCAGTATTTT CASSLGRASGGTDTQYF TRBJ2-3 TRBV5-1 - TRBD2
TGTGCCAGCAGCGTAGAAGTGTACTCTGGAAACACCATATATTTT CASSVEVYSGNTIYF TRBJ1-3 TRBV9 few -
TGTGCCAGCAGTTTCTCAGGGGGCGCCCCCTACAATGAGCAGTTCTTC CASSFSGGAPYNEQFF TRBJ2-1 TRBV6-5 few TRBD1
TGTGCCAGCAGCTTAGCAGGGGGCCTCAGAGAACTTGAGCAGTTCTTC CASSLAGGLRELEQFF TRBJ2-1 TRBV7-2 many TRBD1
TGTGCCACCCAAAACAGGGGAATCCCAGATACGCAGTATTTT CATQNRGIPDTQYF TRBJ2-3 TRBV6-1 many TRBD1
TGTGCCAGCAGTTACCAGGGTGGCTACTACAATGAGCAGTTCTTC CASSYQGGYYNEQFF TRBJ2-1 TRBV6-2/TRBV6-3 few -
TGTGCCAGCAGTTTATCGATAACAGGGGTTGCTCCCCTCCACTTT CASSLSITGVAPLHF TRBJ1-6 TRBV27 few TRBD1
TGTGCCAGCAGCGTAAACCGGGACTTTTACAATGAGCAGTTCTTC CASSVNRDFYNEQFF TRBJ2-1 TRBV7-9 few -
TGCAGTGCTAGAAGGGGGGAGTACACAGATACGCAGTATTTT CSARRGEYTDTQYF TRBJ2-3 TRBV20-1 few -
TGTGCCACCCACAGGTTGGATCAGCCCCAGCATTTT CATHRLDQPQHF TRBJ1-5 TRBV6-1 - -
TGCGCCAGCAGTGGGACAGGGGATACCTACGAGCAGTACTTC CASSGTGDTYEQYF TRBJ2-7 TRBV5-1 few TRBD1
TGTGCCAGCAGCCCGATCGTGGGCTCGAACGAGCAGTACTTC CASSPIVGSNEQYF TRBJ2-7 TRBV6-1 - -
TGCAGTGCTAGAGATCCACGAGGGGGCGCCGAGACCCAGTACTTC CSARDPRGGAETQYF TRBJ2-5 TRBV20-1 few TRBD1
TGTGCCATCAGGGTAATACTTACAAGCAATGAGCAGTTCTTC CAIRVILTSNEQFF TRBJ2-1 TRBV10-3 - -
TGTGCCAGCAGTCAAGGACTAACGAACACCGGGGAGCTGTTTTTT CASSQGLTNTGELFF TRBJ2-2 TRBV3-1 - -
TGCGCCAGCAGCTTAGAAAACGCGGAAGGTGAAGCTTTCTTT CASSLENAEGEAFF TRBJ1-1 TRBV5-1 few -
TGTGCCACCAGTGAATCCGGGACCCATCCCATTCAGTACTTC CATSESGTHPIQYF TRBJ2-4 TRBV24-1 few -
TGCGCCAGCAGCCAAGATCCCCCCTCATGGGAGAGCTCCTACAATGAGCAGTTCTTC CASSQDPPSWESSYNEQFF TRBJ2-1 TRBV4-3 few -
TGTGCCAGCAGCTACGGACCTAGCGGCTTAAACTCCTACGAGCAGTACTTC CASSYGPSGLNSYEQYF TRBJ2-7 TRBV11-1 - TRBD2
TGCAGTGCCCGCTCGGGCAGGGGGAGGTATAATTCACCCCTCCACTTT CSARSGRGRYNSPLHF TRBJ1-6 TRBV20-1 - TRBD1